A single sample gave rise to the 18 T cell receptor beta chains below, sequenced in a study of cytomegalovirus exposure and HLA in healthy donors (TCRdb year 2017). Library creation used the immunoSEQ multiplex PCR assay. The multiplex PCR relied on a mix of 60 forward primers for TCR Vbeta segments and 13 reverse primers for TCR Jbeta segments. In TCRdb, the immuneACCESS table is reduced to in-frame sequences with V and J assigned. These tables do not hold every clone; where another copy was compared, an unresolved V gene accounts for under half, and the others remain unexplained. The sample profile shows around 200,000 clones; around 75% of them were found once. The ten largest clones take up 3.1% of the sample. The sequenced material came from PBMCs. These receptors all stem from a woman in her twenties or thirties in good health and CMV-seropositive.

This clone was recorded once. This chain links TRBV5-5 with TRBJ1-1; D perhaps matches TRBD1 (5 bases). Looked up from germline, CDR1 is SGHKS and CDR2 is YYEKEE (reference sequence). The V and J ends lost 6 bases and 1 base respectively, with 13 bases between them. The CDR3 has 14 residues. The CDR3, as DNA: TGTGCCAGCACCCCGGCGGGGGGGAACACTGAAGCTTTCTTT. Translated: CASTPAGGNTEAFF.

This clone was seen a few times. V and J are TRBV6-1 and TRBJ2-7; no firm D call. CDR1 and CDR2 (germline): MNHNS, SASEGT. The CDR3 totals 14 residues. Trimming stripped 5 bases from V and 4 bases from J, with 15 bases between. This CDR3 is CASSYGLSDYEQYF. In DNA form, the CDR3 reads TGTGCCAGCAGTTATGGGCTTTCGGATTACGAGCAGTACTTC.

The rearrangement uses TRBV6-1 and TRBJ2-1; 8 bases agree with TRBD1. With V trimmed by 3 bases and J by 0 bases, 4 bases remained unmatched. Germline CDR1 MNHNS, CDR2 SASEGT. The CDR3 totals 16 residues. The CDR3 bases are TGTGCCAGCAGTGAGCGGACAGGGACCTCCTACAATGAGCAGTTCTTC. It translates to CASSERTGTSYNEQFF.

The chain links TRBV6-1 to TRBJ1-5; D is uncertain. The germline gives CDR1 MNHNS, CDR2 SASEGT. V lost 4 bases and J lost 4, with 8 bases in between. The CDR3 is 13 residues long. CDR3 sequence (DNA): TGTGCCAGCAGTGCGCGAGGGAATCAGCCCCAGCATTTT. Protein product: CASSARGNQPQHF.

V gene TRBV28 combines with J gene TRBJ2-2, with D possibly being TRBD1 (7 bases). The CDR3 has 16 residues. Germline CDR1 and CDR2: MDHEN and SYDVKM. V shed 3 bases and J shed 7 bases, with 18 bases lying between them. The CDR3 region is CASSFKGGRDSGELFF. The CDR3 DNA reads as TGTGCCAGCAGTTTTAAGGGGGGAAGGGACAGCGGGGAGCTGTTTTTT. The full variable domain, rest sourced from reference TRBV28 and TRBJ2-2, is DVKVTQSSRYLVKRTGEKVFLECVQDMDHENMFWYRQDPGLGLRLIYFSYDVKMKEKGDIPEGYSVSREKKERFSLILESASTNQTSMYLCASSFKGGRDSGELFFGEGSRLTVL.

This rearrangement joins TRBV28 to TRBJ1-2; D gene unclear. This CDR3 is 13 amino acids long. CDR1 and CDR2 (germline): MDHEN, SYDVKM. The V end was cut by 7 bases, the J end by 2 bases, with 11 bases between. Here the CDR3 DNA reads TGTGCCAGCACTACTTACGAGAACTATGGCTACACCTTC. Translating it yields CASTTYENYGYTF.

V is TRBV15 and J is TRBJ1-2; 9 bases agree with TRBD1. Trimming took 2 bases from V and 4 from J; bases not matched to a gene: 8. The CDR3 covers 16 residues. Looked up from germline, CDR1 is LNHNV and CDR2 is YYDKDF (reference sequence). The CDR3 DNA reads TGTGCCACCAGCAGACGTACAGGGGGCCCTAGCTATGGCTACACCTTC. Residues: CATSRRTGGPSYGYTF.

The chain has TRBV27 and TRBJ2-7; weak D call: TRBD2 (5 bases). The V gene lost 5 bases and the J gene lost 0 bases, with 14 bases spanning the gap. Per germline, CDR1 MNHEY and CDR2 SMNVEV (reference sequence). The CDR3 consists of 15 residues. The CDR3, as DNA: TGTGCCAGCAGTACAATTTCGGGGAGCTCCTACGAGCAGTACTTC. Translated: CASSTISGSSYEQYF.

This clone appeared a few times. J is TRBJ2-7 and V is TRBV11-2, with TRBD2 identical over 7 bases. V gave up 1 base and J gave up 5 bases; unmatched junction bases: 8. The V gene's germline CDR1 is SGHAT and CDR2 FQNNGV. This CDR3 comprises 15 residues. Written as DNA, the CDR3 is TGTGCCAGCAGCTTAGGGACACTAGCGACGCACGAGCAGTACTTC. Translation: CASSLGTLATHEQYF.

The chain uses TRBV5-8 and TRBJ1-1; 9 nucleotides align to TRBD1. With V trimmed by 8 bases and J by 4 bases, 15 bases remained unmatched. This CDR3 is 16 amino acids long. The germline V gene has CDR1 SGHTS and CDR2 YDEGEE. This CDR3 reads CASESRDRELSTEAFF. The CDR3 nucleotides read TGTGCCAGTGAGTCCCGGGACAGGGAGTTGAGCACTGAAGCTTTCTTT.

V is TRBV4-2 and J is TRBJ2-2; D is unclear. The germline gives CDR1 LGHNA, CDR2 YNFKEQ. The CDR3 totals 16 residues. Trimming took 0 bases from V and 2 from J, leaving 10 bases between them. The CDR3 loop reads CASSQDGLENTGELFF. As DNA, the CDR3 is TGTGCCAGCAGCCAAGATGGGCTGGAAAACACCGGGGAGCTGTTTTTT.

Points on this clone: This CDR3 is also generated by other DNA sequences in the sample. V gene TRBV27 combines with J gene TRBJ1-2, with a weak D call TRBD1 (5 bases). The CDR3 extends over 13 amino acids. V gave up 2 bases and J gave up 2 bases, with 6 bases separating them. The germline V gene encodes CDR1 MNHEY and CDR2 SMNVEV (reference sequence). The CDR3 reads CASSLDRNYGYTF. DNA of the CDR3: TGTGCCAGCAGTTTAGACAGAAACTATGGCTACACCTTC.

The chain couples TRBV27 to TRBJ1-2, with D maybe TRBD1 (6 bases). Trimming removed 5 bases at V and 0 bases at J, with 16 bases between. This CDR3 is built from 16 residues. In germline, CDR1 is MNHEY, CDR2 SMNVEV (reference sequence). The CDR3: CASSAATGGPNYGYTF. The DNA for the CDR3 is TGTGCCAGCAGTGCCGCGACAGGAGGTCCTAACTATGGCTACACCTTC.

The table lists this clone with a few counts. The CDR3 is CASRTDQGNYGYTF. The DNA for the CDR3 is TGTGCCAGCAGGACTGATCAGGGGAACTATGGCTACACCTTC. The chain employs TRBV28 and TRBJ1-2; maybe TRBD1 (6 bases). CDR1 and CDR2 from the germline V gene are MDHEN and SYDVKM. Trimming removed 6 bases from V and 2 bases from J, with 13 bases in between. This CDR3 spans 14 amino acids.

This chain uses TRBV5-4 with TRBJ1-6; 9 bases agree with TRBD1. Trimming at V came to 5 bases and at J to 10 bases, leaving 7 bases not matched to a gene. CDR1 SGHNT and CDR2 YYREEE come from the germline V gene (reference sequence). The CDR3 is made up of 14 amino acids. CDR3 bases: TGTGCCAGCAGTCGACAGGGGGTTAACTCACCCCTCCACTTT. It translates to CASSRQGVNSPLHF.

The chain joins TRBV28 to TRBJ1-2, with unresolved D. The germline CDR1 and CDR2 sequences are MDHEN and SYDVKM. Trimming took 4 bases from V and 1 from J, leaving 4 bases between them. The CDR3 is 12 residues long. CDR3 loop: CASSSSNYGYTF. DNA for the CDR3: TGTGCCAGCAGTTCCAGTAACTATGGCTACACCTTC.

Details on this clone: Other DNA variants within this sample encode the same CDR3. V gene TRBV15 combines with J gene TRBJ2-3; D may be TRBD2 (6 bases). Trimming took 0 bases from V and 2 from J, leaving 12 bases between them. This CDR3 has 16 residues. Germline V lookup: CDR1 LNHNV, CDR2 YYDKDF (reference sequence). CDR3 sequence reads: CATSREAGTVTDTQYF. Here the CDR3 DNA reads TGTGCCACCAGCAGAGAGGCGGGAACCGTCACAGATACGCAGTATTTT.

The chain combines TRBV10-3 with TRBJ1-1, with a tentative D call TRBD1 (5 bases). This CDR3 is 16 amino acids long. Trimming removed 2 bases from V and 6 bases from J, with 19 bases in between. Germline V gives CDR1 ENHRY, CDR2 SYGVKD. The CDR3 DNA reads as TGTGCCATCAGTGAGGGTATGCGTGAGGGGAGGGCTGAAGCTTTCTTT. It specifies CAISEGMREGRAEAFF.